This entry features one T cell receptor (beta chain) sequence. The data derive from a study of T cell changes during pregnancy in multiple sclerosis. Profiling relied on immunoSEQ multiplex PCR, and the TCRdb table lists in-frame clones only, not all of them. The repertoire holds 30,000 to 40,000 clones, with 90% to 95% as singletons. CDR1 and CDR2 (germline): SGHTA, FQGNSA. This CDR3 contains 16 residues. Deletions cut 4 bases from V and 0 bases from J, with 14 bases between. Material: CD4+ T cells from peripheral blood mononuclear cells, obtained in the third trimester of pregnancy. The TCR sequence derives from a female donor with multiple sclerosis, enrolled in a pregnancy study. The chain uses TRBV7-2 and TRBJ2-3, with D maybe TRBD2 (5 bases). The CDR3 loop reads CASSSRFGGSTDTQYF. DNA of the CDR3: TGTGCCAGCAGCTCGCGATTCGGCGGGAGCACAGATACGCAGTATTTT.